These T cell receptor beta chains were read from a single sample in a study of blood T cell repertoires in COVID-19. The assay was immunoSEQ multiplex PCR, and TCRdb's table has in-frame clones only and misses some. Here the sample spans over 140,000 clones, about three quarters being singletons. The sequencing sample was made of PBMCs or T cells enriched from blood (not recorded which). All receptors come from a woman aged 50 to 60 who had recovered from COVID-19. Each CDR3 is given with its conserved first and last residue. D genes are given only for firm matches. The size field is filled for only some rows; it gives once, few, many or a size class.

J | size | V | D | DNA | CDR3
TRBJ2-1 | once | TRBV7-6 | NA | TGTGCCAGCAGCCTGGCTCATACGCTCCGGGATGAGCAGTTCTTC | CASSLAHTLRDEQFF
TRBJ2-7 | NA | TRBV10-3 | NA | TGTGCCATCAGTGAGAGGGGAATATACGAGCAGTACTTC | CAISERGIYEQYF
TRBJ1-1 | few | TRBV23-1 | NA | TGCGCCAGCAGTCATCACCCCCGGGAGGATAACACTGAAGCTTTCTTT | CASSHHPREDNTEAFF
TRBJ1-3 | NA | TRBV19 | TRBD1 | TGTGCCAGTAGAATTGGACAGGGCGGCATCTCTGGAAACACCATATATTTT | CASRIGQGGISGNTIYF
TRBJ2-1 | NA | TRBV30 | TRBD2 | TGTGCCTGGAGTAGCACTAGCGGGGTGATAAATGAGCAGTTCTTC | CAWSSTSGVINEQFF
TRBJ1-2 | NA | TRBV25-1 | NA | TGTGCCAGCAGTGAATCCGGGGGGTCTAACTATGGCTACACCTTC | CASSESGGSNYGYTF
TRBJ1-1 | NA | TRBV7-9 | NA | TGTGCCAGCAGCTGGGGGGATTTAGCGAACGCTGAAGCTTTCTTT | CASSWGDLANAEAFF
TRBJ2-5 | NA | TRBV27 | NA | TGTGCCAGCAGTTCTACAGGGATCCAAGAGACCCAGTACTTC | CASSSTGIQETQYF
TRBJ2-3 | NA | TRBV30 | NA | TGTGCCTGGAGGAAGACATCCGATACGCAGTATTTT | CAWRKTSDTQYF
TRBJ1-2 | NA | TRBV6-5 | TRBD1 | TGTGCCAGCAGTTACAGACAGGGAGGAGCCAATGGCTACACCTTC | CASSYRQGGANGYTF
TRBJ2-2 | NA | TRBV3-1/TRBV3-2 | TRBD2 | TGTGCCAGCAGCCCGAGAGGACTAGCGGGAGGTGACGGGGAGCTGTTTTTT | CASSPRGLAGGDGELFF
TRBJ1-6 | NA | TRBV5-1 | TRBD1 | TGCGCCAGCAGCTTATCCGGGACAGGGAGGTCCTATAATTCACCCCTCCACTTT | CASSLSGTGRSYNSPLHF
TRBJ2-1 | NA | TRBV3-1/TRBV3-2 | NA | TGTGCCAGCAGCCAAGATAGAGGAGGGTTCAATGAGCAGTTCTTC | CASSQDRGGFNEQFF
TRBJ1-2 | NA | TRBV6-1 | NA | TGTGCCAGCAGTGAAATGACAGCCCGCGGCTACACCTTC | CASSEMTARGYTF
TRBJ1-1 | NA | TRBV14 | TRBD1 | TGTGCCAGCAGCCCGCCGGGACAGGGGGCCGGTGAAGCTTTCTTT | CASSPPGQGAGEAFF
TRBJ2-4 | once | TRBV4-2 | TRBD1 | TGTGCCAGCAGCCAAGAGCAGGGGGCCATGGATAGCATTCAGTACTTC | CASSQEQGAMDSIQYF
TRBJ2-7 | NA | TRBV5-1 | NA | TGCGCCAGCTCCGGGCAGGGGCGGTCGCACGAGCAGTACTTC | CASSGQGRSHEQYF
TRBJ2-3 | NA | TRBV24-1 | NA | TGTGCCACCAGTGATTTCCCCCAGGCAGGCACAGATACGCAGTATTTT | CATSDFPQAGTDTQYF
TRBJ2-6 | NA | TRBV10-3 | TRBD1 | TGTGCCATCAGTAGTGGGACAGGGGGCATATCGGGGGCCAACGTCCTGACTTTC | CAISSGTGGISGANVLTF
TRBJ1-3 | few | TRBV30 | NA | TGTGCCTGGAGTGTACCCAGAAGCTCTGGAAACACCATATATTTT | CAWSVPRSSGNTIYF
TRBJ2-1 | NA | TRBV3-1/TRBV3-2 | TRBD2 | TGTGCCAGCAGCTACGTTCTGGGACTAGCGACCTACAATGAGCAGTTCTTC | CASSYVLGLATYNEQFF
TRBJ1-1 | NA | TRBV29-1 | TRBD1 | TGCAGCGTTGAACCGGGGGACAGGTTTGAGTTTGCAGCTTTCTTT | CSVEPGDRFEFAAFF
TRBJ1-4 | NA | TRBV5-1 | NA | TGCGCCAGCAGGGGACTTCAGGGAACTAATGAAAAACTGTTTTTT | CASRGLQGTNEKLFF
TRBJ2-2 | few | TRBV2 | NA | TGTGCCGGTAGGGAGTCCGGGGAGCTGTTTTTT | CAGRESGELFF
TRBJ2-2 | NA | TRBV18 | NA | TGTGCCAGCTCACCAGAGGCAGGGGCGATCACCGGGGAGCTGTTTTTT | CASSPEAGAITGELFF
TRBJ2-3 | NA | TRBV2 | NA | TGTGCCAGCAGTCGACACCTAGATACGCAGTATTTT | CASSRHLDTQYF